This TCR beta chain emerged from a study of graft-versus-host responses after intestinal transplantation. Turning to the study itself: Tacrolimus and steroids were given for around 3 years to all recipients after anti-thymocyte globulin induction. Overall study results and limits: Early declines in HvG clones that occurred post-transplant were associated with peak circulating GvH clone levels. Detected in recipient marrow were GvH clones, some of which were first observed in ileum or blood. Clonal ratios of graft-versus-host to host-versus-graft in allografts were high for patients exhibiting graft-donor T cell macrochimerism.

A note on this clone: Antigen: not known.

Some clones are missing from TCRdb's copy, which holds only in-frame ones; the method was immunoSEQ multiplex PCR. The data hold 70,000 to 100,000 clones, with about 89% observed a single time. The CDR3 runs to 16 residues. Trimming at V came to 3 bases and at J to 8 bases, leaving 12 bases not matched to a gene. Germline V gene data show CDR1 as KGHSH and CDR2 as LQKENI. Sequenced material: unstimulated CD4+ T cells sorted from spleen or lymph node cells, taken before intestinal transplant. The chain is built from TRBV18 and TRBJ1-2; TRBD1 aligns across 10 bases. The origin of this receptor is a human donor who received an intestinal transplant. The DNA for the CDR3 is TGTGCCAGCTCACCGGCCGGAATGACAGGGGGCATGGGCTACACCTTC. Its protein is CASSPAGMTGGMGYTF.